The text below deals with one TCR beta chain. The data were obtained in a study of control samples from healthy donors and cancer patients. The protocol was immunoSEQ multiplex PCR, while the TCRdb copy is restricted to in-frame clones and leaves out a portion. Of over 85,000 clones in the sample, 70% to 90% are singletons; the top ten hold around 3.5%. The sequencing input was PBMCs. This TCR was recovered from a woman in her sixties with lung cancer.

The CDR3 DNA sequence: TGTGCCAGTAGTATTAGGTCTGGGGCAGGGAAAATTTGGACAGATACGCAGTATTTT. Its translation is CASSIRSGAGKIWTDTQYF. The chain recombines TRBV19 with TRBJ2-3, with D maybe TRBD1 (5 bases). V lost 3 bases and J 3 bases, leaving 25 bases between the germline ends. This CDR3 has 19 amino acids. Germline values: CDR1 LNHDA, CDR2 SQIVND (reference sequence).